This T cell receptor (beta chain) was identified in a study of cytomegalovirus exposure and HLA in healthy donors. The V segment lost 2 bases and the J segment 11 bases; nucleotides outside the gene matches: 8. There are 15 residues in the CDR3. The germline V gene encodes CDR1 MNHNY and CDR2 SVGAGI (reference sequence). With 60 Vbeta and 13 Jbeta primers, the PCR was carried out. Sequencing was performed with immunoSEQ multiplex PCR; in TCRdb, only in-frame clones are kept and a portion is missing. The table includes about 160,000 clones, under 75% detected once. The sample was PBMCs. The rearrangement uses TRBV6-6 and TRBJ1-6; 8 bases map to TRBD1. The sequence was obtained from a man between 40 and 49 years old in good health and CMV-seropositive. For the CDR3, the DNA is TGTGCCAGCAGTTACCCCCTCGGACAGGGCACACCCCTCCACTTT. Its translation is CASSYPLGQGTPLHF.